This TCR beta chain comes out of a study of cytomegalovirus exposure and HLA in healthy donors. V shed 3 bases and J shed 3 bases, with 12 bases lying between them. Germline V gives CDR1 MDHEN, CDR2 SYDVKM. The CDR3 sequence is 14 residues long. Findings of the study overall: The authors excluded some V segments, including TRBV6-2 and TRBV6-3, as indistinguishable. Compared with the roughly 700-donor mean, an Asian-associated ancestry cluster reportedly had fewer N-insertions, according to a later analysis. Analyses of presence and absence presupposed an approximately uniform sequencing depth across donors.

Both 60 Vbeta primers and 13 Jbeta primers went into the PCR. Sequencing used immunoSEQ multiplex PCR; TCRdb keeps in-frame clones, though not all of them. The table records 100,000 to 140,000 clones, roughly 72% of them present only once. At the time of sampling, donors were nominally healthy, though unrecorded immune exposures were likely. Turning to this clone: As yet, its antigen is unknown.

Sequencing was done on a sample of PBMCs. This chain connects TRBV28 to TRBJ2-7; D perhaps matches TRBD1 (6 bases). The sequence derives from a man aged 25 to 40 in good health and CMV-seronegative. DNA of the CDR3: TGTGCCAGCAGTTTGTGGGGGCACGTCTACGAGCAGTACTTC. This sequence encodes CASSLWGHVYEQYF.